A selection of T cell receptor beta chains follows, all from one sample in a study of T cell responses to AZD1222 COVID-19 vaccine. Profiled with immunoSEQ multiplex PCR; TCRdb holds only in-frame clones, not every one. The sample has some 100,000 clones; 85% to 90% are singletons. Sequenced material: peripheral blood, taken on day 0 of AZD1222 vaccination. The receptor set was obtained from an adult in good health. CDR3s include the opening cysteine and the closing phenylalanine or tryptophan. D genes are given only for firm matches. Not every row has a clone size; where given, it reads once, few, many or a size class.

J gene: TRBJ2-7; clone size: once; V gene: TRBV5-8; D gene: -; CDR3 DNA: TGTGCCAGCAGCTTGTGGGAAGGGGGCTACGAGCAGTACTTC; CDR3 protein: CASSLWEGGYEQYF
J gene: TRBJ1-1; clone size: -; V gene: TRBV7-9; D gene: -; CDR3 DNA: TGTGCCAGCAGCCCAGCCAGGGGTGGTGCTTTCTTT; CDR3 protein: CASSPARGGAFF
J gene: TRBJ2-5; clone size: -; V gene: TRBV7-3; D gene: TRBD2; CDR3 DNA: TGTGCCAGCAGCTTACGTAGCGGGAGAGAGACCCAGTACTTC; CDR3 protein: CASSLRSGRETQYF
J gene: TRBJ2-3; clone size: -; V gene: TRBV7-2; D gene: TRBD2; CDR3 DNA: TGTGCCAGCAGCTGGTCCTTAGCGGGGCCTAGCACAGATACGCAGTATTTT; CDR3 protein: CASSWSLAGPSTDTQYF
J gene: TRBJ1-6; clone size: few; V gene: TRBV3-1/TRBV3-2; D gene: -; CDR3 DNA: TGTGCCAGCAGCCAAGATCGGGGATCACCCCTCCACTTT; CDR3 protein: CASSQDRGSPLHF
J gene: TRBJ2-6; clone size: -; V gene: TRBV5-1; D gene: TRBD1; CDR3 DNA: TGCGCCAGCAGCCTGGGACAGGGCGCCAGCTCTGGGGCCAACGTCCTGACTTTC; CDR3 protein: CASSLGQGASSGANVLTF
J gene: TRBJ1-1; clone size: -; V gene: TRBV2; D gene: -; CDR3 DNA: TGTGCCAGCAGGGGGGTGAACACTGAAGCTTTCTTT; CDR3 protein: CASRGVNTEAFF
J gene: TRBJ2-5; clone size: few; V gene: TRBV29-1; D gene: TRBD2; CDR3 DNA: TGCAGCGTTGAAGATTGGGCTAGCGGGAGTGGTCGTGAGACCCAGTACTTC; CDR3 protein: CSVEDWASGSGRETQYF
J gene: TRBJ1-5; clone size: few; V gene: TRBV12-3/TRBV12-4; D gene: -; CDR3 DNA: TGTGCCAGCAGAGGGGGGGGAAATCAGCCCCAGCATTTT; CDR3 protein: CASRGGGNQPQHF
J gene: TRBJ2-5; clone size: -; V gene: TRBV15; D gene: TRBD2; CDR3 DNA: TGTGCCACCAGCAGAGATCCGGTGGTAGCGGGGGGCCGAGCGACCCAGTACTTC; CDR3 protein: CATSRDPVVAGGRATQYF
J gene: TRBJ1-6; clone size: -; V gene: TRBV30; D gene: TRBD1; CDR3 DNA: TGTGCCGGGACAGGGGGTAATAATTCACCCCTCCACTTT; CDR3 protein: CAGTGGNNSPLHF
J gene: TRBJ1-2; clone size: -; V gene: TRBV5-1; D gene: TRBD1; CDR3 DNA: TGCGCCAGCAGCTTGGCCGCTGAGGGGGCGGGTGGCTACACCTTC; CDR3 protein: CASSLAAEGAGGYTF
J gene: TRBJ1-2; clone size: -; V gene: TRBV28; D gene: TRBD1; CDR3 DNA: TGTGCCGTCGGACAGGGGGTATATGGCTACACCTTC; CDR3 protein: CAVGQGVYGYTF
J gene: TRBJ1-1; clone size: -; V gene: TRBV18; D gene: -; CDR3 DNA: TGTGCCAGCTCACCAGGAGATATGAACACTGAAGCTTTCTTT; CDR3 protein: CASSPGDMNTEAFF
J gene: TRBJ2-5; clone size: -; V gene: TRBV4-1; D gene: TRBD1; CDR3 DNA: TGCGCCAGCAGCCAAGAGGACAGGGGTGGGGAGACCCAGTACTTC; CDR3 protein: CASSQEDRGGETQYF
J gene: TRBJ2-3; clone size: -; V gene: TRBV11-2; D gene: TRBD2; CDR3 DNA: TGTGCCAGCAGCTTGTCGACTAGCGGCACAGATACGCAGTATTTT; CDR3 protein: CASSLSTSGTDTQYF
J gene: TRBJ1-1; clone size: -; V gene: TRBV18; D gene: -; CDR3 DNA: TGTGCCAGCTCATACCTGGGGTTGAACACTGAAGCTTTCTTT; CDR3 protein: CASSYLGLNTEAFF
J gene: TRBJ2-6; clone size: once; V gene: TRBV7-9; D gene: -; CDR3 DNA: TGTGCCAGCATCCCGGTCTACTCTGGGGCCAACGTCCTGACTTTC; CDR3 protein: CASIPVYSGANVLTF
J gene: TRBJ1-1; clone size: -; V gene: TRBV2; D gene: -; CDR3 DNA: TGTGCCAGCAGATGGCTGGGGCAGGGGACTGAAGCTTTCTTT; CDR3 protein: CASRWLGQGTEAFF
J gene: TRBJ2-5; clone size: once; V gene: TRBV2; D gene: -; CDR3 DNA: TGTGCCAGACGGGACCTAGAGACCCAGTACTTC; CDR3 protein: CARRDLETQYF
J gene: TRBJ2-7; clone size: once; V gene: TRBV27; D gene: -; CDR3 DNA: TGTGCCAGCAGTTTTCATGACGAGCAGTACTTC; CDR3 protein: CASSFHDEQYF
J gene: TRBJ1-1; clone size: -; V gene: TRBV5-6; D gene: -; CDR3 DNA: TGTGCCAGCAGCTTGGTTCGTAGGCCTTTAGCTTTCTTT; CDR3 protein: CASSLVRRPLAFF
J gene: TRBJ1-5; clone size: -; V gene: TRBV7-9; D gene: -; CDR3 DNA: TGTGCCAGCAGCTTGGGACCTGGAGAGAATCAGCCCCAGCATTTT; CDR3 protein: CASSLGPGENQPQHF
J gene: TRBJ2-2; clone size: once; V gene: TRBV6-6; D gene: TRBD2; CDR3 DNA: TGTGCCAGCAGCAGGGGGACTAGCGACACCGGGGAGCTGTTTTTT; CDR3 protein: CASSRGTSDTGELFF
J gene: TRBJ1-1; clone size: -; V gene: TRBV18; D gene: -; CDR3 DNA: TGTGCCAGCTCACTTGTAACTGAGAACACTGAAGCTTTCTTT; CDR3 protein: CASSLVTENTEAFF
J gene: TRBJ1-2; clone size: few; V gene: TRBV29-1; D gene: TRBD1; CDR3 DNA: TGCAGCGCAGGACAGGTGGATGGCTACACCTTC; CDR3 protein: CSAGQVDGYTF
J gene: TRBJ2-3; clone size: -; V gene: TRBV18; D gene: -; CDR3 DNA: TGTGCCAGCTCACCAACGAGGAACACAGATACGCAGTATTTT; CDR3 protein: CASSPTRNTDTQYF
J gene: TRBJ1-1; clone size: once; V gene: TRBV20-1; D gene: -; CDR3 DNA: TGCAGTGCTAGAGGCCCGGCGGAAGCTTTCTTT; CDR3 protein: CSARGPAEAFF
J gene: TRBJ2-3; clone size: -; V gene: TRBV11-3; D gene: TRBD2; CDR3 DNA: TGTGCCAGCAGCTTAATTCTTCTAGCGGGGACCACAGATACGCAGTATTTT; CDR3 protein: CASSLILLAGTTDTQYF
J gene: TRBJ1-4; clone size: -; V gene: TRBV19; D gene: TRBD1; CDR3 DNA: TGTGCCAGTAGTATGTTCCGGGGCAGGGGGAATGAAAAACTGTTTTTT; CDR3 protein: CASSMFRGRGNEKLFF
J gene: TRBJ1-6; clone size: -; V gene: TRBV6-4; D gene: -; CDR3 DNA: TGTGCCAGCACCTCCCGTTCCTATAATTCACCCCTCCACTTT; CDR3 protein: CASTSRSYNSPLHF
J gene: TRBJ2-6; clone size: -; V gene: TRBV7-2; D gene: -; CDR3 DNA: TGTGCCAGCGTAAGGCGAGGGAATACTGCTGGGGCCAACGTCCTGACTTTC; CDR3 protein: CASVRRGNTAGANVLTF
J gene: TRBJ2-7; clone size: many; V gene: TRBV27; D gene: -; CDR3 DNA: TGTGCCAGCAGGGAACGGGACACGTCCTACGAGCAGTACTTC; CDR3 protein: CASRERDTSYEQYF
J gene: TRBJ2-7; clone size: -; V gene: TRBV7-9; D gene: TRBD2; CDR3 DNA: TGTGCCAGCAGCCAAACGGGAGGCCGGCTCTCCTACGAGCAGTACTTC; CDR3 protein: CASSQTGGRLSYEQYF
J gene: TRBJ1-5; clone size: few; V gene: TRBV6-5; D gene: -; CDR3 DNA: TGTGCCAGCAGCCCCCTTGGAGGTCAGCCCCAGCATTTT; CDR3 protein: CASSPLGGQPQHF
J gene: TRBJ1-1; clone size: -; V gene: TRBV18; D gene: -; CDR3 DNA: TGTGCCAGCTCACCAGGTCAGGGAGGATGGGACACTGAAGCTTTCTTT; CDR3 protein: CASSPGQGGWDTEAFF
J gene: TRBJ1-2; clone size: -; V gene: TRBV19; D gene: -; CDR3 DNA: TGTGCCAGTAGAAACACAGGGAACTATGGCTACACCTTC; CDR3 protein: CASRNTGNYGYTF
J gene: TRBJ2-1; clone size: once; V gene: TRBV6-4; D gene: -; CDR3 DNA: TGTGCCAGCAGTGACTCACAGGGGGGGTCGGATGAGCAGTTCTTC; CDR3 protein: CASSDSQGGSDEQFF
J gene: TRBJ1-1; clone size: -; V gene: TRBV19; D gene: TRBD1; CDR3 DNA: TGTGCCAGTAGTGGGCGACAGGGGTCGAACACTGAAGCTTTCTTT; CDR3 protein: CASSGRQGSNTEAFF
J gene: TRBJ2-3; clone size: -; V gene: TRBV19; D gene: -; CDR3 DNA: TGTGCCAGTAGTATCGGGGCGCAGCTCGTAAATACGCAGTATTTT; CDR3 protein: CASSIGAQLVNTQYF
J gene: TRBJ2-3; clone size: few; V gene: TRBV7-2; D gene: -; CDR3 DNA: TGTGCCAGCAGCTCGGAGACAGCGTCAGATACGCAGTATTTT; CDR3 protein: CASSSETASDTQYF
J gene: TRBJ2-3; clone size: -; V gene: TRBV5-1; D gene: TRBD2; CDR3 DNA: TGCGCCAGCAGCTTTATAGCGGGTCCCGGCACAGATACGCAGTATTTT; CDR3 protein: CASSFIAGPGTDTQYF
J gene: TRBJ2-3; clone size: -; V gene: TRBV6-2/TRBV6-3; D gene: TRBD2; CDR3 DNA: TGTGCCAGCAGTTGGGGACTAGCGACTGATACGCAGTATTTT; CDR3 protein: CASSWGLATDTQYF
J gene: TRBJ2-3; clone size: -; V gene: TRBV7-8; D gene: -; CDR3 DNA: TGTGCCAGCAGCCTTCGAGATACGCAGTATTTT; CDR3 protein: CASSLRDTQYF
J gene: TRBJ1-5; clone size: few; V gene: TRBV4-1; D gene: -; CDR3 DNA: TGCGCCAGCAGCCCCACAGAACACTATAGCAATCAGCCCCAGCATTTT; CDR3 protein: CASSPTEHYSNQPQHF
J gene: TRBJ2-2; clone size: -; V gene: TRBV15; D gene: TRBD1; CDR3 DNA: TGTGCCACCAGCAGGGGACAGGGTCCCACCGGGGAGCTGTTTTTT; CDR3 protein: CATSRGQGPTGELFF
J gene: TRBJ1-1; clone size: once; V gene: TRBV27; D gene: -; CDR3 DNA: TGTGCCAGCAGTCGACAGTTGTACACTGAAGCTTTCTTT; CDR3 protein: CASSRQLYTEAFF
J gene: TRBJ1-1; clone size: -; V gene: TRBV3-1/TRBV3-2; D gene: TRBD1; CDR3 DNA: TGTGCCAGCAGCCCCCAGGACAGGTTGAACACTGAAGCTTTCTTT; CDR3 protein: CASSPQDRLNTEAFF
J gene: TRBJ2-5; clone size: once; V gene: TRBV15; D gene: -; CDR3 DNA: TGTGCCACCAGCAGAGCCTCAGGGACCCAGTACTTC; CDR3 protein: CATSRASGTQYF
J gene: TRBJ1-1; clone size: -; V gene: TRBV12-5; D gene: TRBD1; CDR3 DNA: TGTGCTAGTGAGGACAGGGGGCAGAGCAGGAACACTGAAGCTTTCTTT; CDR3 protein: CASEDRGQSRNTEAFF
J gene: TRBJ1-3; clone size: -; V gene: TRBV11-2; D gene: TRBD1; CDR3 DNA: TGTGCCAGCAGCCTCGGACAGGGGCCAAACACCATATATTTT; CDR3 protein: CASSLGQGPNTIYF
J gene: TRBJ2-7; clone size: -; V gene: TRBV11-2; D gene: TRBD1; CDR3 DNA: TGTGCCAGCAGCCTAGACAGGGGCCATCACTACGAGCAGTACTTC; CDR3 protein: CASSLDRGHHYEQYF
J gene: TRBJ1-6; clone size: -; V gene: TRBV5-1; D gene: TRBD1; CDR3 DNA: TGCGCCAGCAGCTTGGCCGGGACAGGGGCAGATAATTCACCCCTCCACTTT; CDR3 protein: CASSLAGTGADNSPLHF